This T cell receptor beta chain derives from a study of cytomegalovirus exposure and HLA in healthy donors. Study details: Sequencing of about 179 million T cells in an earlier analysis found more than 100 million unique TCR beta sequences.

The PCR had 60 Vbeta and 13 Jbeta primers. The assay was immunoSEQ multiplex PCR, and TCRdb's table has in-frame clones only and misses some. This table holds around 130,000 clones, about four fifths found once. The length of the CDR3 is 15 residues. Germline loops: CDR1 SGHRS, CDR2 YFSETQ. V was shortened by 2 bases and J by 4 bases, with 15 bases between the two germline ends. Study-level results: A link between a missense DCLRE1C variant and TCR beta V- and J-gene trimming emerged from a later analysis. The authors confirmed in vitro that a few CMV-associated chains were specific for CMV antigens.

This clone was detected only a few times. Its cognate antigen is unknown. The sequence derives from a woman aged 35 to 49 in good health and CMV-seronegative. The sample taken for sequencing was PBMCs. This chain connects TRBV5-1 to TRBJ2-5, with TRBD1 as a possible D gene (5 bases). CDR3 loop: CASSFFSPGIETQYF. In DNA, the CDR3 is TGCGCCAGCAGCTTTTTTTCCCCAGGGATAGAGACCCAGTACTTC.